This entry describes one T cell receptor beta chain. The target of this receptor is not known. Nothing much larger sits one base from this clone, and base qualities are not available. This record belongs to a study of blood T cell repertoires in COVID-19 (dated by TCRdb to 2018 to 2021). Broadly, across the study: Collaborator samples came from the United States, Italy and Spain and covered acute and convalescent phases of COVID-19. The sample metadata nearly always contained a de-identified subject ID, COVID-19 status, age in years and sex. The prospective study material was composed of cDNA or gDNA derived from T cells, B-cell-depleted T cells, or PBMCs. Samples were obtained from the ongoing ImmuneRACE study (first 160 participants) and from over 1,000 subjects provided by 6 global collaborators. The repertoires were released in a freely available public database intended as a resource for research on the immune response to SARS-CoV-2. The dataset comprised deeply sampled blood TCRbeta repertoires from subjects exposed to, actively infected with, or recovered from COVID-19. HLA class I and class II types, where available, came from metadata supplied by the sample provider rather than from assay-based typing. What the authors observed across the whole study: The quantity of clinical and demographic metadata differed by source and by participant and was supplied without curation.

TCRbeta CDR3 regions were amplified from genomic DNA by means of the immunoSEQ Assay, a bias-controlled multiplex PCR. The source study handled its data this way. Within the assay, amplification of reference gene primers was used to estimate how many nucleated cells each sample contained. To quantify the absolute abundance of each unique TCRbeta CDR3 rearrangement, sequence reads were collapsed and filtered. For each sample, productive Simpson clonality was calculated by taking the square root of Simpson's diversity index across productive rearrangements. As stored in TCRdb, this immuneACCESS dataset retains in-frame rearrangements with V and J assigned. A fraction of the clones does not appear; measured against another copy, unresolved V genes explain less than half of the discrepancy, and the remainder lacks a known reason. V and J calls and clone size are given by that table; D and trimming were obtained from the DNA. The sample yields approximately 390,000 clones; approximately 89% were counted once. About 2.5% of the sample is taken by the ten largest.

In Seattle, one collaborating source enrolled patients while the infection was active and tracked those patients longitudinally over the course of disease. Whole blood was collected in K2EDTA tubes by collaborating institutions according to the institutions' own protocols. For TCRbeta analysis, collaborators shipped samples in one of three forms: frozen whole blood, isolated PBMCs, or DNA extracted from either of those sample types. This sequence was found in a woman aged 60 to 75 with COVID-19, enrolled during active disease. The sequencing sample was made of peripheral blood.

The CDR3 region has the sequence CASSTGTGTKAEKLFF. The sequence in DNA is TGTGCCAGCAGCACCGGGACAGGGACAAAGGCTGAAAAACTGTTTTTT. The chain links TRBV7-9 with TRBJ1-4, with 9 central nucleotides matching TRBD1. CDR3 length: 16 amino acids, cysteine to phenylalanine. Only the CDR3 portion is preserved as DNA: 48 bases, with reading frame beginning at the first base. Ends trimmed: V by 5 bases, J by 7 bases; bases unmatched to a gene: 11. CDR1 and CDR2 are drawn from the germline V gene (reference sequence): SEHNR, FQNEAQ.